What follows is one TCR beta chain and its context. From germline, CDR1 is SNHLY and CDR2 FYNNEI. This CDR3 region has 14 residues. V shed 8 bases and J 7 bases; nucleotides not matched to a gene: 9. The record originates from a study of blood T cell repertoires in COVID-19. Study details: The study drew acute and convalescent COVID-19 samples from the United States, Italy and Spain.

In the study's own analysis: By means of reference gene primer amplification, nucleated cell counts were estimated. Profiled with immunoSEQ multiplex PCR; TCRdb holds only in-frame clones, not every one. Clonal size and the V and J genes are those of that table, whereas D and trimming came from the DNA. The top ten clones hold about 9.7% of a sample with about 180,000 clones, 70% to 90% of them seen once. The specimen sequenced was peripheral blood. The receptor comes from a man aged 45-60 years with active or convalescent COVID-19. This chain links TRBV2 with TRBJ1-4; 8 bases are shared with TRBD1. The CDR3 DNA is TGTGCCAGCGGACAGACAGGGGCCCTTGAAAAACTGTTTTTT. Its translation: CASGQTGALEKLFF.